This entry lists 11 T cell receptor beta chains sequenced from one sample in a study of T cells in women clearing cervical HPV infection. Data came from immunoSEQ multiplex PCR; TCRdb stores just in-frame clones and leaves some out. The sample includes 30,000 or so clones. The sample comprised blood buffy coat. The receptors derive from a woman aged 18 to 75 with a cervical HPV16 infection that either progressed to CIN3+ or cleared (not recorded which).

Comment on this clone: The read gets to within 3 residues of the CDR3 end, and the germline J gene fills in the rest. The V gene is TRBV7-2, the J gene TRBJ2-5; perhaps TRBD1 as D (5 bases). Trimming cost V 4 bases and J 0 bases, with 12 bases left between them. The CDR3 totals 15 residues. Looked up from germline, CDR1 is SGHTA and CDR2 is FQGNSA. Incomplete CDR3 DNA: TGTGCCAGCAGCTCACAACAGGCCTACCAAGAGACC. Protein sequence: CASSSQQAYQET. Given in full, the CDR3 is CASSSQQAYQETQYF.

With regard to this clone: The read terminates 3 residues ahead of where the CDR3 ends, so the germline J gene completes it. This chain uses TRBV20-1 with TRBJ2-1, with TRBD2 identical over 7 bases. This CDR3 spans 13 amino acids. Per germline, CDR1 DFQATT and CDR2 SNEGSKA (reference sequence). The V and J ends lost 3 bases and 5 bases, in that order; junction bases with no gene match: 4. CDR3 amino acids: CSARGGSDNEQFF. The CDR3 bases that were read are TGCAGTGCTAGGGGGGGGTCGGACAATGAG.

A remark on this clone: The DNA ends 3 residues before the CDR3 does, and the rest of the CDR3 is filled in from the germline J gene. The chain combines TRBV9 with TRBJ2-3, with D possibly being TRBD2 (6 bases). Trimming removed 0 bases from V and 0 bases from J, with 11 bases in between. CDR3 size: 16 residues. The germline gives CDR1 SGDLS, CDR2 YYNGEE. The DNA read from the CDR3 is TGTGCCAGCAGCGTAGGAATAGCGGAGAGCACAGATACG. Protein sequence: CASSVGIAESTDT. The CDR3 as a whole reads CASSVGIAESTDTQYF. Full variable domain (rest looked up from reference TRBV9 and TRBJ2-3): DSGVTQTPKHLITATGQRVTLRCSPRSGDLSVYWYQQSLDQGLQFLIQYYNGEERAKGNILERFSAQQFPDLHSELNLSSLELGDSALYFCASSVGIAESTDTQYFGPGTRLTVL.

Concerning this clone itself: The read gets to within 3 residues of the CDR3 end, and the germline J gene fills in the rest. The V call is TRBV2, the J call TRBJ2-1, with 7 bases that match TRBD1. There are 14 residues in the CDR3. The V gene's germline CDR1 is SNHLY and CDR2 FYNNEI. V lost 10 bases, J lost 8 bases, and 14 bases stayed unmatched. CDR3 bases read: TGTGCCACCAGAAACAGGGGTTCGTCCGATGAG. This encodes CATRNRGSSDE. The CDR3, in full, reads CATRNRGSSDEQFF.

Turning to this clone: The CDR3 goes on 3 residues after the read ends, and that part is filled in from the germline J gene. This chain links TRBV20-1 with TRBJ1-2, with 8 bases identical to TRBD1. Looked up from germline, CDR1 is DFQATT and CDR2 is SNEGSKA (reference sequence). The CDR3 has 15 residues. The V gene end was trimmed by 0 bases and the J gene end by 5 bases; junction bases not matched to a gene: 8. The DNA read from the CDR3 is TGCAGTGCTAGAGATCGGGCAGGGGGCAGGTATGGC. Translated, it gives CSARDRAGGRYG. The full CDR3 reads CSARDRAGGRYGYTF.

In regard to this clone: Coverage ceases 3 residues before the CDR3 finishes, and the germline J gene fills in the end. The V call is TRBV19, the J call TRBJ1-2; no firm D call. The CDR3 totals 13 residues. The V gene's germline CDR1 is LNHDA and CDR2 SQIVND (reference sequence). Incomplete CDR3 DNA: TGTGCCAGTAGTATAGGGGCCAACAATGAC. Its protein product is CASSIGANND. The CDR3, in full, reads CASSIGANNDYTF. The whole variable domain, remainder taken from reference TRBV19 and TRBJ1-2, is DGGITQSPKYLFRKEGQNVTLSCEQNLNHDAMYWYRQDPGQGLRLIYYSQIVNDFQKGDIAEGYSVSREKKESFPLTVTSAQKNPTAFYLCASSIGANNDYTFGSGTRLTVV.

Notes on this clone: The observed sequence ends 3 residues before the CDR3 terminus, with the missing tail filled in from the germline J gene. J is TRBJ1-2 and V is TRBV30, with 10 bases fitting TRBD1. The germline V gene has CDR1 GTSNPN and CDR2 SVGIG (reference sequence). This CDR3 contains 16 residues. Incomplete CDR3 DNA: TGTGCCTGGAGTGACAGGACAGGGGGGATGACAGATACC. This translates into CAWSDRTGGMTDT. In full, the CDR3 reads CAWSDRTGGMTDTYTF.

As for this clone: The CDR3 end lies 3 residues beyond the end of the read and is filled in from the germline J gene. The chain joins TRBV20-1 to TRBJ2-5, with TRBD1 matching over 7 bases. The V gene end was trimmed by 5 bases and the J gene end by 1 base; junction bases not matched to a gene: 4. CDR1 and CDR2 (germline): DFQATT, SNEGSKA (reference sequence). There are 13 residues in the CDR3. The CDR3 loop is CSALGQTQETQYF. The sequenced part of the CDR3 DNA is TGCAGTGCTCTGGGACAGACCCAAGAGACC.

On this clone itself: The read terminates 3 residues before the CDR3 end, so the remaining end is supplied by the germline J gene. The chain carries TRBV7-8 and TRBJ2-3; the D gene is possibly TRBD1 (5 bases). Trimming removed 5 bases from V and 4 bases from J, with 13 bases in between. Germline V lookup: CDR1 SGHVS, CDR2 FQNEAQ. The CDR3 covers 14 residues. CDR3 amino acids: CASSLIGRADTQYF. The CDR3 bases that were read are TGTGCCAGCAGCCTCATCGGCAGGGCAGATACG.

As concerns this clone: Compared with germline, one end of the junction differs, possibly owing to a read error. Other DNA sequences from this sample encode an identical CDR3 as well. CDR3 residues: CASSDNPGNTIYF. Partial CDR3 DNA: TGTGCCAGTAGTGACAACCCTGGAAACACG. The chain uses TRBV19 and TRBJ1-3; no reliable D call. Read coverage stops 3 residues before the CDR3 terminus; the germline J gene supplies the remainder. Germline lookup yields CDR1 LNHDA and CDR2 SQIVND (reference sequence). This CDR3 is 13 amino acids long.

On this clone: The read terminates 3 residues before the CDR3 end, so the remaining end is supplied by the germline J gene. V is TRBV2 and J is TRBJ2-1, with a weak D call TRBD2 (7 bases). The V gene's germline CDR1 is SNHLY and CDR2 FYNNEI. This CDR3 has 14 residues. V dropped 7 bases and J dropped 8 bases, with 18 bases sitting between them. Partial CDR3 DNA: TGTGCCAGCAAATGGGGGCGGGAGAACTATGAG. It translates to CASKWGRENYE. Given in full, the CDR3 is CASKWGRENYEQFF.